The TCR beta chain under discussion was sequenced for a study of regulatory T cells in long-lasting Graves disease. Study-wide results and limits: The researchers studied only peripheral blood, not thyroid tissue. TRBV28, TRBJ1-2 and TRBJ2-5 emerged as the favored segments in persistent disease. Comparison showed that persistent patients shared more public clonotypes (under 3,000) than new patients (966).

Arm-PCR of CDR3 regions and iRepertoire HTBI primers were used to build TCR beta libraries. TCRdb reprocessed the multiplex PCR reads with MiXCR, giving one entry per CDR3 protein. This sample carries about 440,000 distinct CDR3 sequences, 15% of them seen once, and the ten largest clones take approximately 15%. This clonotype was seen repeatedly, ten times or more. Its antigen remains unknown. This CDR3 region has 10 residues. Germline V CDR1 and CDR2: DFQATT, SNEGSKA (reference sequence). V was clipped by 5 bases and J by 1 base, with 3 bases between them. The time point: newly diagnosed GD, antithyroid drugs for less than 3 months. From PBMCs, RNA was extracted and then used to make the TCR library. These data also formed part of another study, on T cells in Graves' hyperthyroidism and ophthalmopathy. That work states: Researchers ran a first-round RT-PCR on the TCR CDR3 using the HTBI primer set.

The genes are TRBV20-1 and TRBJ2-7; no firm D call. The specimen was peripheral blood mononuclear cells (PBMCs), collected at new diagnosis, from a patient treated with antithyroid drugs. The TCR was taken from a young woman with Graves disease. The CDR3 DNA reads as TGCAGTGCTTTATCCTACGAGCAGTACTTC. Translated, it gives CSALSYEQYF.